Presented here are 13 T cell receptor beta chains from one specimen sequenced in a study of blood T cell repertoires in COVID-19. Sequencing used immunoSEQ multiplex PCR; TCRdb keeps in-frame clones, though not all of them. The data contain about 360,000 clones, over 75% of them singletons. Sequences were obtained from PBMCs or T cells enriched from blood (not recorded which). Receptors were obtained from a man between 35 and 55 years old in a cohort exposed to, infected with or recovered from COVID-19 (not recorded which).

This chain uses TRBV10-3 with TRBJ2-7; no clear D. Per germline, CDR1 ENHRY and CDR2 SYGVKD. This CDR3 spans 11 amino acids. Trimming pared 2 bases from V and 6 bases from J, leaving 5 bases between. The CDR3 region has the DNA TGTGCCATCAGTGAGACTGTCGAGCAGTACTTC. The encoded protein is CAISETVEQYF.

The chain has TRBV28 and TRBJ2-3, with 11 bases fitting TRBD2. CDR1 is MDHEN and CDR2 is SYDVKM in the germline V gene. With V trimmed by 0 bases and J by 12 bases, 17 bases remained unmatched. The CDR3 is made up of 18 amino acids. This CDR3 is CASSLWQGEASGRRRQYF. CDR3 coding DNA: TGTGCCAGCAGTTTATGGCAGGGGGAAGCTAGCGGGAGGCGCCGACAGTATTTT. The entire variable domain, with the rest obtained from reference TRBV28 and TRBJ2-3, is as follows: DVKVTQSSRYLVKRTGEKVFLECVQDMDHENMFWYRQDPGLGLRLIYFSYDVKMKEKGDIPEGYSVSREKKERFSLILESASTNQTSMYLCASSLWQGEASGRRRQYFGPGTRLTVL.

The V call is TRBV28, the J call TRBJ2-7, with a weak D call TRBD2 (6 bases). This CDR3 is 14 amino acids long. V lost 5 bases and J 0 bases, leaving 11 bases between the germline ends. Looked up from germline, CDR1 is MDHEN and CDR2 is SYDVKM. As DNA, the CDR3 is TGTGCCAGCAGTGGTAGCGGTACCTCCTACGAGCAGTACTTC. Its translation: CASSGSGTSYEQYF. The full variable domain, with the rest looked up from reference TRBV28 and TRBJ2-7, is DVKVTQSSRYLVKRTGEKVFLECVQDMDHENMFWYRQDPGLGLRLIYFSYDVKMKEKGDIPEGYSVSREKKERFSLILESASTNQTSMYLCASSGSGTSYEQYFGPGTRLTVT.

The rearrangement uses TRBV5-1 and TRBJ2-5; 11 bases match TRBD2. Germline CDR1 reads SGHRS; CDR2 reads YFSETQ. CDR3 size: 16 residues. V was pared by 4 bases and J by 1 base, with 6 bases of the junction left unmatched. The CDR3 sequence is CASSPGGTSGQETQYF. The DNA of the CDR3 is TGCGCCAGCAGCCCCGGAGGGACTAGCGGCCAAGAGACCCAGTACTTC. Full variable domain (remainder filled in from reference TRBV5-1 and TRBJ2-5): KAGVTQTPRYLIKTRGQQVTLSCSPISGHRSVSWYQQTPGQGLQFLFEYFSETQRNKGNFPGRFSGRQFSNSRSEMNVSTLELGDSALYLCASSPGGTSGQETQYFGPGTRLLVL.

The chain recombines TRBV21-1 with TRBJ1-2; the D call of TRBD1 is as the table states it, not checked on the DNA. TRBV21-1 is classified as a pseudogene. The CDR3 loop spans 15 amino acids. CDR3 residues: CASSKVGQGPYGYTF. Written as DNA, the CDR3 is TGTGCCAGCAGCAAAGTGGGACAGGGACCCTATGGCTACACCTTC.

The rearrangement uses TRBV18 and TRBJ1-4, with 7 bases lining up with TRBD1. CDR3 length: 15 residues. J lost 6 bases, V lost 2 bases, and 6 bases had no gene match. CDR1 and CDR2 from the germline V gene are KGHSH and LQKENI. The CDR3 sequence is CASSPSGQEYEKLFF. In DNA form, the CDR3 reads TGTGCCAGCTCACCATCAGGACAGGAGTATGAAAAACTGTTTTTT.

This chain connects TRBV28 to TRBJ2-7, with a weak D call TRBD2 (6 bases). V was trimmed by 6 bases and J by 4 bases, leaving 16 bases between them. Germline-derived CDR1 and CDR2 are MDHEN and SYDVKM. The CDR3 spans 14 residues. The CDR3 region has the DNA TGTGCCAGCAGGGGTGGGGGGAATCTGTACGAGCAGTACTTC. Its translation is CASRGGGNLYEQYF. Looking up the rest from reference TRBV28 and TRBJ2-7 gives the full variable domain: DVKVTQSSRYLVKRTGEKVFLECVQDMDHENMFWYRQDPGLGLRLIYFSYDVKMKEKGDIPEGYSVSREKKERFSLILESASTNQTSMYLCASRGGGNLYEQYFGPGTRLTVT.

Comment on this clone: Other DNA variants within this sample encode the same CDR3. The chain recombines TRBV13 with TRBJ2-3, with 9 bases fitting TRBD2. J lost 1 base, V lost 5 bases, and 1 base had no gene match. This CDR3 is built from 14 residues. Germline values: CDR1 PRHDT, CDR2 FYEKMQ (reference sequence). CDR3 loop: CASSRLAGTDTQYF. In nucleotides, the CDR3 is TGTGCCAGCAGCCGACTAGCGGGCACAGATACGCAGTATTTT.

This clone was seen only a few times. The chain uses TRBV28 and TRBJ1-3, with 7 bases aligning to TRBD1. J was trimmed by 5 bases and V by 8 bases; bases with no gene match: 12. In germline, CDR1 is MDHEN, CDR2 SYDVKM. The CDR3 is 15 residues long. The CDR3 DNA reads TGTGCCAGCTATTCCAGGACAGGCCGAAGAAACACCATATATTTT. Translating it yields CASYSRTGRRNTIYF.

V gene TRBV5-8 combines with J gene TRBJ2-7; the D is unclear. The CDR3 length is 16 residues. The V gene lost 0 bases and the J gene lost 1 base, with 14 bases spanning the gap. Germline lookup yields CDR1 SGHTS and CDR2 YDEGEE. The CDR3 DNA follows: TGTGCCAGCAGCTTGGCACAGACCGGTATATCCTACGAGCAGTACTTC. It encodes CASSLAQTGISYEQYF.

The rearrangement links TRBV19 to TRBJ2-5, with D possibly being TRBD1 (6 bases). Germline CDR1 is LNHDA and CDR2 is SQIVND (reference sequence). V was shortened by 3 bases and J by 5 bases, with 7 bases between the two germline ends. The CDR3 extends over 12 amino acids. CDR3 residues: CASSIRGETQYF. The CDR3 DNA reads as TGTGCCAGTAGTATTAGGGGGGAGACCCAGTACTTC.

V is TRBV9 and J is TRBJ2-7; 9 bases agree with TRBD1. Germline V CDR1 and CDR2: SGDLS, YYNGEE. V gave up 4 bases and J gave up 6 bases; unmatched junction bases: 11. The CDR3 consists of 15 residues. The CDR3: CASSQGQGFFAEQYF. CDR3 sequence (DNA): TGTGCCAGCAGCCAAGGACAGGGGTTCTTCGCCGAGCAGTACTTC.

CDR3 in DNA: TGTGCCAGCAGCCCCGGGGGCACAGATACGCAGTATTTT. Protein: CASSPGGTDTQYF. The gene calls are TRBV3-1 (or the pseudogene TRBV3-2) and TRBJ2-3, with a weak D call TRBD2 (5 bases). Germline V gives CDR1 LGHDT, CDR2 YNNKEL (reference sequence). Trimming cost V 4 bases and J 1 base, with 6 bases left between them. CDR3 length equals 13 residues.